Described below is a single TCR beta chain sequence and its context. CDR3 length: 15 residues. Trimming shortened V by 1 base and J by 5 bases, and 14 bases separated the two germline ends. In germline, CDR1 is SGHVS, CDR2 FQNEAQ. The data belong to a study of shared T cell receptors in the human thymus. TCRdb's table, derived via immunoSEQ multiplex PCR, lists solely in-frame clones and lacks some. The sample has about 500,000 clones, roughly 74% seen once. The same specimen was also included in a second study, on human thymus T cells.

The source is a boy less than two years old with a congenital heart defect. This chain uses TRBV7-8 with TRBJ1-1; D is perhaps TRBD1 (5 bases). The sequenced sample consisted of thymocytes. For the CDR3, the DNA is TGTGCCAGCAGCTTAGTTAGGGGCTGGTATACTGAAGCTTTCTTT. The encoded protein is CASSLVRGWYTEAFF.